The source of this T cell receptor beta chain is a study of long-term antiretroviral therapy in people with HIV. Study in general: The 2015 immediate-ART recommendation came about a decade after the earliest samples.

In the case of this clone: Its antigen is as yet unknown.

Germline V lookup: CDR1 MNHEY, CDR2 SVGAGI. The CDR3 loop spans 15 amino acids. With 6 bases removed from V and 5 bases from J, the gap between germline ends came to 18 bases. It was version v3.0 of the immunoSEQ assay that was run at survey level. Sequencing had a target that covered roughly 40,000-55,000 T-cell genomes per sample. Profiled with immunoSEQ multiplex PCR; TCRdb holds only in-frame clones, not every one. The sample holds some 31,000 clones, about 95% seen once. Study conclusions and caveats: Samples were collected from the mid-2000s to the late 2010s under possibly less effective ART regimens. Post-ART, diversity grew, though it stayed under transplant donor control levels.

This TCR was sampled from a man in his thirties or forties with HIV. The genes are TRBV6-5 and TRBJ2-3; perhaps TRBD2 as D (5 bases). Source: unsorted PBMCs, taken 5.3 years after starting antiretroviral therapy. The CDR3 nucleotides are TGTGCCAGCAGCTCCCCCGGGAATCTAATAGATACGCAGTATTTT. As protein: CASSSPGNLIDTQYF.